These T cell receptor beta chains were read from a single sample in a study of T cell responses to AZD1222 COVID-19 vaccine. This table comes from immunoSEQ multiplex PCR, and its TCRdb copy is limited to in-frame clones, with some not included. The sample records roughly 140,000 clones, roughly 90% being singletons. This specimen consisted of peripheral blood, obtained 28 days after the second AZD1222 dose. These receptors were obtained from an adult who received the AZD1222 COVID-19 vaccine. Each CDR3 is given without its conserved first and last residue. Clone size is shown for a subset of rows, as once, few, many or a class of expanded clone.

v_call	j_call	clone_size	cdr3_aa
TRBV2	TRBJ2-7	.	ASLIGGQLYEQY
TRBV19	TRBJ1-1	.	ASWVNTEAF
TRBV7-9	TRBJ2-7	.	ASSSAYEQY
TRBV4-1	TRBJ2-7	.	ASREGLGLRYEQY
TRBV12-3/TRBV12-4	TRBJ2-7	.	ASSSDYPYEQY
TRBV13	TRBJ1-4	.	ASSARQGDEKLF
TRBV14	TRBJ1-2	.	ASSQVLGGNYGYT
TRBV2	TRBJ1-4	.	ATKRTTNEKLF
TRBV7-2	TRBJ2-1	few	ASSSYGTEFNEQF
TRBV19	TRBJ1-6	.	ASTWDSRSPLH
TRBV15	TRBJ1-2	.	ATSRDLSGDGYT
TRBV7-9	TRBJ2-7	once	ASSLAVASYEQY
TRBV5-1	TRBJ2-1	.	ASSSGMGTVYNEQF
TRBV3-1/TRBV3-2	TRBJ1-1	.	ASSQKDRSNTEAF
TRBV7-3	TRBJ2-1	.	ASSLSSSGWGEQF
TRBV21-1	TRBJ2-1	.	ASSKRDTSYNEQF
TRBV4-2	TRBJ1-2	.	ASSQARQYGYT
TRBV5-8	TRBJ1-1	.	ASRAFGEAF
TRBV28	TRBJ1-4	.	ASGDLGEKLF
TRBV27	TRBJ1-2	few	ASSPWGARSRSINYGYT
TRBV30	TRBJ1-5	.	AWRPGTDNQPQH
TRBV2	TRBJ1-4	once	ASSVRGGEKLF
TRBV18	TRBJ1-1	.	ASSPRTENTEAF
TRBV2	TRBJ2-7	.	ASSPRQSYYEQY
TRBV28	TRBJ1-1	.	ASVGNTEAF
TRBV5-1	TRBJ2-2	.	ASRLTAAGELF
TRBV5-6	TRBJ1-2	.	ASSPSHPTGKTTRYGYT
TRBV11-3	TRBJ1-3	.	ASSKQSTGNTIY
TRBV6-5	TRBJ1-1	.	ASSYSFQGNTEAF
TRBV30	TRBJ1-1	.	AWSFSLFVSVNTEAF
TRBV6-6	TRBJ2-3	.	ASSYHPKNSTDTQY
TRBV5-1	TRBJ1-1	.	ASSTNTEAF
TRBV7-6	TRBJ1-1	.	ASSPPMKMGQGGLNTEAF
TRBV30	TRBJ1-1	.	AWSPSRATEAF
TRBV6-5	TRBJ2-7	.	ASSIRRNRDEQY
TRBV7-9	TRBJ2-5	few	ASSSQGGGLQETQY
TRBV7-2	TRBJ1-2	.	ASSSYGGYYT
TRBV5-1	TRBJ1-1	once	ASSLQPTDHPR